This T cell receptor (beta chain) stems from a study of HIV-infected patients and healthy controls. Study-wide context: About two thirds of the sixteen became undetectable by the second bleed, and all after another year of therapy. Study-wide findings and caveats: Significantly higher mean Gini indices appeared in HIV-infected repertoires, possibly reflecting oligoclonality. Healthy control repertoires had roughly threefold more distinct CDR3s than untreated HIV+ repertoires, and higher Shannon diversity.

Alpha and beta constant-region primers primed reverse transcription of around 500 ng RNA. Using multiplexing indices, alpha and beta chain libraries were generated apart by chain-specific third strand synthesis. Priming off the SP2 site generated the second strand. TCRdb recomputed calls from the 5' RACE reads with MiXCR, one row per CDR3 protein. The sample records over 9,000 distinct CDR3 sequences, about 8.8% being singletons. A few counts support this clonotype. Antigen: not known. The germline V gene encodes CDR1 MNHNY and CDR2 SVGAGI (reference sequence). Trimming removed 6 bases from V and 1 base from J, with 9 bases in between. The CDR3 is 14 residues long. No cell fractionation was done, so the repertoire covers all unsorted peripheral blood T cells.

The TCR originated in an adult with HIV infection. The donor label of this sample is uncertain. Sequencing was performed on blood, taken before antiretroviral therapy. The chain is built from TRBV6-6 and TRBJ2-2; TRBD1 is a possible D gene (5 bases). The CDR3 loop is CASRSQGNTGELFF. CDR3 nucleotide sequence: TGTGCCAGCAGGTCTCAGGGGAACACCGGGGAGCTGTTTTTT.